The entry below gives a single T cell receptor beta chain sequence along with its context. The antigen is not known. Patients were ruled out by autoimmune disease history or systemic immunosuppression. The CDR3 is made up of 12 amino acids. The V end lost 4 bases, the J end lost 10 bases, and 14 bases lay between the germline ends. Germline loops: CDR1 SGHRS, CDR2 YFSETQ. This sample was taken from a study of OX40 agonist ivuxolimab in advanced cancers. Whole-study context: Every patient in dose escalation had hepatocellular carcinoma, melanoma, renal cell or head and neck cancer. Males comprised 82.7% of the group, whose mean age was around 62 years (range roughly 23 to 80).

Study-wide results and caveats: CD8+ T cells were the subset that, on average, had more expanded clones than CD4+.

Clones were sequenced by immunoSEQ multiplex PCR, and TCRdb holds only the in-frame ones, with some missing. The sample lists over 75,000 clones, around 87% occurring once. The rearrangement links TRBV5-1 to TRBJ1-2; the D gene is possibly TRBD1 (5 bases). Sequences were derived from CD4+ or CD8+ T cells sorted from blood, sampled in a trial of the OX40 agonist ivuxolimab. The sequence was collected from an adult with an advanced solid tumor such as melanoma, head and neck, liver or kidney cancer. The CDR3 is CASSHGTPDYTF. The CDR3 coding sequence is TGCGCCAGCAGCCACGGGACGCCGGACTACACCTTC.